The T cell receptor (beta chain) described here comes from a study of T cell repertoires in cytomegalovirus infection. Overall study: In the study, CMV epitopes included recently identified HLA-C-restricted and well-studied HLA-B-restricted ones. Public TCR beta signatures marked donors with CMV infection and the matching HLA.

Germline V gene lookup returns CDR1 MNHEY and CDR2 SMNVEV (reference sequence). The CDR3 is made up of 12 amino acids. V was trimmed by 1 base and J by 11 bases, leaving 11 bases between them. This clonotype was counted only a few times. Its antigen is not known. General study findings and limits: Cumulated frequencies of public TCR beta families served to identify carriers of CMV plus the relevant HLA. The study found HLA-C-restricted CMV-specific TCR beta clonotypes dominating the ex vivo response.

MiXCR was run by TCRdb on the reads, yielding one entry per CDR3 protein. The table has approximately 770,000 distinct CDR3 sequences, 29% seen once; the top ten hold 13%. The sequence came from a human donor in good health (CMV status not recorded). Some clones in this sample may be carry-over from other donors' samples. The material was cultured CD8+ T cells from PBMCs, obtained from culture after CMV antigen stimulation. The chain combines TRBV27 with TRBJ1-1; D gene unclear. The chain's CDR3 is CASSLLGREAFF. The CDR3 DNA reads TGTGCCAGCAGTTTATTGGGGAGGGAGGCTTTCTTT.